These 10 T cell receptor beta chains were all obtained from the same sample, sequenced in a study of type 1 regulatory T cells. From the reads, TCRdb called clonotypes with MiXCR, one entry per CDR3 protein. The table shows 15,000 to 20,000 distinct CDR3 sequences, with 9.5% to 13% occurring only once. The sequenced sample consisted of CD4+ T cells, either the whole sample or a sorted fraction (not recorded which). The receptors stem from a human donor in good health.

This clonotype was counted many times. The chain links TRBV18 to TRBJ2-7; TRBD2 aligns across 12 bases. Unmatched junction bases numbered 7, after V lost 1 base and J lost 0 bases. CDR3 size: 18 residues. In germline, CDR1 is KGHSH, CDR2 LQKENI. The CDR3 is CASSPRLAGGPDSYEQYF. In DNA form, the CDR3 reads TGTGCCAGCTCACCACGGCTAGCGGGAGGGCCGGACTCCTACGAGCAGTACTTC.

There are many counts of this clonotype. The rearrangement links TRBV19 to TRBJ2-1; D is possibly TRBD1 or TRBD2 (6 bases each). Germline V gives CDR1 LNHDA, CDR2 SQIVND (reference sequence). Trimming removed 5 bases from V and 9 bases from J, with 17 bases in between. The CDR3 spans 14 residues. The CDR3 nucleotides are TGTGCCAGTAGTGGAGGGGGGTACTTCGGTGAGCAGTTCTTC. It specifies CASSGGGYFGEQFF.

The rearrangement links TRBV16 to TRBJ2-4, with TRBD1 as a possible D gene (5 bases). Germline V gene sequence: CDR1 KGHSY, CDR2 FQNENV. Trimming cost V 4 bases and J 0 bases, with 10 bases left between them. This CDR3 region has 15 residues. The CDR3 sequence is CASSPGAIAKNIQYF. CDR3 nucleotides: TGTGCCAGCAGCCCTGGGGCGATAGCCAAAAACATTCAGTACTTC.

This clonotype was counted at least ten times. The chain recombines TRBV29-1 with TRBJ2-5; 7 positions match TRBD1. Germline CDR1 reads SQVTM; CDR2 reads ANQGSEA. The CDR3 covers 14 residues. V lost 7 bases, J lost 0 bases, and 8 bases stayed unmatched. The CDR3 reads CSGNRDRDQETQYF. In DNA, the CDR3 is TGCAGCGGGAACCGGGACAGAGACCAAGAGACCCAGTACTTC.

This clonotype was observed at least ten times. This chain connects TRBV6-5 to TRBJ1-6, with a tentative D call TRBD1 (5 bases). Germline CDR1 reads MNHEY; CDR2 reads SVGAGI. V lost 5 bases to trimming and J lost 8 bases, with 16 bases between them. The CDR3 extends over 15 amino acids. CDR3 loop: CASSRSGTEDSPLHF. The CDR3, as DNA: TGTGCCAGCAGTCGGTCCGGGACCGAAGATTCACCCCTCCACTTT.

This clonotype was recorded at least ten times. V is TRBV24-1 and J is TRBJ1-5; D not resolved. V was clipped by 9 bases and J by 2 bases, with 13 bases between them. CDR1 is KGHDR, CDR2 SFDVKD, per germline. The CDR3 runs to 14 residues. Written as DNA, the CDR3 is TGTGCCACCGCCAGAGGTTTTGGCAATCAGCCCCAGCATTTT. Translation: CATARGFGNQPQHF.

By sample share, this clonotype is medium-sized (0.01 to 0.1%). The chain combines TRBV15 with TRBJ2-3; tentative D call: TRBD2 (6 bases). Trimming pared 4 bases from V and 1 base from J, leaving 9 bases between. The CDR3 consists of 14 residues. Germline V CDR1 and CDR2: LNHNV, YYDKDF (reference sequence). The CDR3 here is CATSTGLRTDTQYF. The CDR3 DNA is TGTGCCACCAGCACGGGACTGCGCACAGATACGCAGTATTTT.

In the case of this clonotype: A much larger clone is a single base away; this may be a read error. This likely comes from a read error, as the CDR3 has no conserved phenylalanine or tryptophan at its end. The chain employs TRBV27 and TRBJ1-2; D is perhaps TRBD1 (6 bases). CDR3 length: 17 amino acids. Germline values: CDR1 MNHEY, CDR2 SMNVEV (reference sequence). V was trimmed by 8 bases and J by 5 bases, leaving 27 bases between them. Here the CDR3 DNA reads TGTGCCAGCTCACCGCCGGGACACCGGGGTCTCCTATATGGCTACACCCTC. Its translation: CASSPPGHRGLLYGYTL.

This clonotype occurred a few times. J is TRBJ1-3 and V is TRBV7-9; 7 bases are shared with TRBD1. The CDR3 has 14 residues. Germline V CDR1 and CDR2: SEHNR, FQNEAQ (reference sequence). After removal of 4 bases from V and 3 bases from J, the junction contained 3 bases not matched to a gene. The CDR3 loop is CASSSDRDGNTIYF. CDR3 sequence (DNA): TGTGCCAGCAGCTCCGACAGGGATGGAAACACCATATATTTT.

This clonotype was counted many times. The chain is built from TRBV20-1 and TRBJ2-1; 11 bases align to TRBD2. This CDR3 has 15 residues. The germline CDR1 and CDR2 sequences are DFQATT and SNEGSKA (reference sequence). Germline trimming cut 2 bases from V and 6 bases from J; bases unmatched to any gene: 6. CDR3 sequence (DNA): TGCAGTGCTAGACCTATTCTAGCGGGGGGCAATGAGCAGTTCTTC. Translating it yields CSARPILAGGNEQFF.